This note documents a single TCR beta chain sequence. Its target is unknown. This record comes from a study of OX40 agonist ivuxolimab in advanced cancers. Study summary: Of mixed ages from about 23 to 90 and averaging roughly 64 years, the group was more than 65% male. Study-wide findings and caveats: Clones of CD4+ and CD8+ blood T cells grew by week 6 at doses of 0.1 to 3.0 mg/kg.

Data came from immunoSEQ multiplex PCR; TCRdb stores just in-frame clones and leaves some out. The data hold 90,000 to 95,000 clones, with over 75% observed a single time. A history of autoimmune disease or systemic immunosuppression excluded patients. The timepoints at which blood was sampled were baseline, cycle 4 day 1, and cycle 7 day 1. The sequencing here drew on CD4+ or CD8+ T cells sorted from blood, taken in a trial of the OX40 agonist ivuxolimab. This TCR was sampled from an adult with an advanced solid tumor such as melanoma, head and neck, liver or kidney cancer.

This CDR3 reads CASSVSSGGTETQYF. Written as DNA, the CDR3 is TGTGCCAGCAGTGTCTCTTCAGGGGGTACGGAGACCCAGTACTTC. The rearrangement joins TRBV9 to TRBJ2-5, with 7 bases identical to TRBD1. The germline CDR1 and CDR2 sequences are SGDLS and YYNGEE. The V segment lost 5 bases and the J segment 5 bases; nucleotides outside the gene matches: 12. The CDR3 runs 15 residues.